This T cell receptor (beta chain) originates from a study of PD-1 blockade in classical Hodgkin lymphoma. Study information: Once every 2 weeks, patients received intravenous nivolumab at 3 mg/kg. Study-wide findings and caveats: The baseline diversity of complete responders showed similarity to that of newly diagnosed patients. Newly diagnosed patients were reported to exhibit reduced baseline TCR diversity relative to healthy donors.

Assay: immunoSEQ multiplex PCR; the TCRdb copy retains only in-frame clones and omits some. The sample includes a few thousand clones, 72% of them seen just once. This sample's time point: cycle 4 day 1 (C4D1), after more than five weeks of nivolumab. Exposure to brentuximab vedotin varied, and each patient had relapsed following autologous stem cell transplantation. The authors enriched CD8+ T cells from thawed PBMCs via magnetic negative selection. Best response was recorded as complete response, partial response or progressive disease. Concerning this clone: The antigen is unknown.

Germline CDR1 and CDR2: SGHAT and FQNNGV. The CDR3 spans 16 residues. V trimming: 4 bases; J trimming: 2 bases; junction bases outside the gene matches: 9. The sequence came from a human donor with classical Hodgkin lymphoma. Sequenced here: CD8+ T cells from blood, sampled before the fourth cycle of nivolumab. The gene calls are TRBV11-2 and TRBJ2-3; 7 bases agree with TRBD1. The CDR3 DNA sequence: TGTGCCAGCAGCTATTGGGACAGCGTACCCACAGATACGCAGTATTTT. Translating gives CASSYWDSVPTDTQYF.